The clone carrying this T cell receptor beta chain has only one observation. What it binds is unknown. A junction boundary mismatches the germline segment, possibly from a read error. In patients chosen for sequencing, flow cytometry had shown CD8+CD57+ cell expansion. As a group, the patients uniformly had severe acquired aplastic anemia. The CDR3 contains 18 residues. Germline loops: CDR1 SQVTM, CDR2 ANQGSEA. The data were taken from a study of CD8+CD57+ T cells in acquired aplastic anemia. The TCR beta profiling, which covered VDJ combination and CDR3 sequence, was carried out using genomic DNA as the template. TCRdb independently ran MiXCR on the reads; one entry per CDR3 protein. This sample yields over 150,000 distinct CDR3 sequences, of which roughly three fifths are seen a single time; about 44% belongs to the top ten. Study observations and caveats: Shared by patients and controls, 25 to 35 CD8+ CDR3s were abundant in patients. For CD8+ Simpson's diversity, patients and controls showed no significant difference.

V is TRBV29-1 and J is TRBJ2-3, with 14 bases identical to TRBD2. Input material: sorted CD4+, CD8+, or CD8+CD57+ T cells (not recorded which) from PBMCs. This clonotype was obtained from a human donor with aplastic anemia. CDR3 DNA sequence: TGCAGCGTTGAAGTATGGCGGCCGGGACTAGCGGGGGCAGACACGCAGTATTTT. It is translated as CSVEVWRPGLAGADTQYF.